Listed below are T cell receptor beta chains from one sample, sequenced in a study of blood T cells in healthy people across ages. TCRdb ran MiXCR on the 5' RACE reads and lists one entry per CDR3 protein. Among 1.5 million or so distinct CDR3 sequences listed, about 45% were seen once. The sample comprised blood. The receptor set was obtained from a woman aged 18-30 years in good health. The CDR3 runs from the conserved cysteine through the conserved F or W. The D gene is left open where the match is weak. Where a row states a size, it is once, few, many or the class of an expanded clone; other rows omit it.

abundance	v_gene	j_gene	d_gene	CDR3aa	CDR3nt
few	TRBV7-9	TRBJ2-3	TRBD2	CASSFPRGGDTDTQYF	TGTGCCAGCAGCTTTCCGCGCGGGGGGGACACAGATACGCAGTATTTT
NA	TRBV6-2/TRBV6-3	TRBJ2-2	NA	CASSYSGLTTGELFF	TGTGCCAGCAGTTACTCGGGCCTAACTACCGGGGAGCTGTTTTTT
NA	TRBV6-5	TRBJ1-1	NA	CASSYGREGISEAFF	TGTGCCAGCAGTTACGGCAGGGAGGGAATCTCTGAAGCTTTCTTT
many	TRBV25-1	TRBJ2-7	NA	CASSSTSPYEQYF	TGTGCCAGCAGTTCGACATCCCCCTACGAGCAGTACTTC
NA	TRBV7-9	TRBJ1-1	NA	CASSSDTNTEAFF	TGTGCCAGCAGCTCGGACACGAACACTGAAGCTTTCTTT
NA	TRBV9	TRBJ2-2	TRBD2	CASSVGTSRNTGELFF	TGTGCCAGCAGCGTAGGGACTAGTCGGAACACCGGGGAGCTGTTTTTT
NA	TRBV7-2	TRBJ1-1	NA	CASSASAMNPEAFF	TGTGCCAGCAGCGCCAGTGCTATGAACCCTGAAGCTTTCTTT
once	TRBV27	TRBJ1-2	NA	CASSLGPAGGYTF	TGTGCCAGCAGTTTGGGGCCCGCGGGAGGCTACACCTTC
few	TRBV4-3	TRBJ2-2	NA	CASSQDSLGTGELFF	TGCGCCAGCAGCCAAGATTCCTTGGGGACCGGGGAGCTGTTTTTT
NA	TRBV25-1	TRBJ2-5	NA	CASSEPGQRDNEQYF	TGTGCCAGCAGTGAGCCAGGACAGCGTGACAATGAGCAGTACTTC
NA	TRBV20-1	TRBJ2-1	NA	CSAAGSSNNEQFF	TGCAGTGCTGCAGGGTCTTCGAACAATGAGCAGTTCTTC
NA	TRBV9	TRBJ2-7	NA	CASSKGGQPSIKQYF	TGTGCCAGCAGCAAAGGAGGGCAGCCCTCTATAAAGCAGTACTTC
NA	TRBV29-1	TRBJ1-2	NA	CSVRLGPTNYGYTF	TGCAGCGTACGCCTGGGTCCCACCAACTATGGCTACACCTTC
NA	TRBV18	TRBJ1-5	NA	CASSQQGINQPQHF	TGTGCCAGCTCACAACAGGGTATCAATCAGCCCCAGCATTTT
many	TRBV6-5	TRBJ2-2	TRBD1	CASRGQGGTGELFF	TGTGCCAGCAGAGGACAGGGGGGCACCGGGGAGCTGTTTTTT
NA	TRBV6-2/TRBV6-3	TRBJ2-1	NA	CASSFLQGRHEQFF	TGTGCCAGCAGTTTTTTACAGGGAAGGCATGAGCAGTTCTTC
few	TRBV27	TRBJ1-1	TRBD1	CASREPQGGMNTEAFF	TGTGCCAGCAGGGAACCACAGGGGGGGATGAACACTGAAGCTTTCTTT